The entry below gives a single T cell receptor beta chain sequence along with its context. The data were produced by immunoSEQ multiplex PCR, yet TCRdb's version contains in-frame clones alone and is incomplete. The table has 500,000 to 700,000 clones, 95% seen once. The germline V gene has CDR1 MRHNA and CDR2 SNTAGT. The V and J ends lost 5 bases and 1 base, in that order; junction bases with no gene match: 4. The CDR3 is 14 residues long. The sample is drawn from a study of shared clonotypes between healthy human individuals. CD45RO-negative CD8 cells positively selected for CCR7 made up the naive population, which excluded terminally differentiated effector memory CD45RA+ cells.

The chain uses TRBV6-4 and TRBJ1-1, with 7 bases fitting TRBD1. The sequence was obtained from a woman aged 25 to 39 in good health. The specimen sequenced was naive CD8+ T cells sorted from blood. Written as DNA, the CDR3 is TGTGCCAGCAGTCCCGGGACAGAGAACACTGAAGCTTTCTTT. Amino acids: CASSPGTENTEAFF.